The subject of this entry is one T cell receptor (beta chain). Its specific antigen is unknown. Base qualities are not recorded, but no much larger clone differs from it by a single base. The data derive from a study of shared clonotypes between healthy human individuals (dated by TCRdb to the early 2020s). Regarding the study in general: Two women and three men aged 18 to 49 years were included in the cohort. Libraries were prepared and TCR repertoires were sequenced by different laboratories using diverse techniques, in order to increase sequencing depth and limit assay-specific biases. Leukapheresis yielded between about 0.85 and 9 billion PBMCs per donor. To estimate repertoire size and how much clonotypes are shared between individuals, the study performed deep sequencing of blood TCR repertoires from about 5 healthy adults. For each donor, CD4 naive and CD4 memory were each given three plates, CD8 naive was given two plates, and CD8 memory was given one plate.

Study-wide findings and limitations: Incomplete sequencing was indicated by rarefaction of sorted-subset datasets, despite the large sequencing depth. Higher generation probabilities were observed for clonotypes shared by all four sorted-subset donors than for non-shared clonotypes. Estimated clonotype richness was generally larger for naive than for memory subsets. Only blood was sampled, and tissue TCR repertoires likely differ from those in blood. Pairwise subsampling indicated that sequencing depth was expected to affect the degree of clonotype sharing among donors. Across a handful of donors, roughly 5.4% of naive CD4, 3.5% of naive CD8, about 2.3% of memory CD4, and 0.4% to 0.45% of memory CD8 clonotypes were shared. The genetic and exposure-history diversity represented was limited by the small number of donors.

The donors were healthy, HIV-negative adults who had no recently reported acute infections or vaccinations. Every donor was a Caucasian adult living in Nashville, Tennessee, USA. Magnetic negative selection was used to enrich CD4+ T cells, after which naive cells were positively selected on CD45RA and the negative fraction became the memory subset. Blood was collected by leukapheresis, and PBMCs were isolated by Ficoll-Histopaque density gradient centrifugation and then cryopreserved in liquid nitrogen vapor phase. Purity and quantity of every magnetically sorted T cell population were checked by analytical flow cytometry. Genomic DNA was isolated from every sorted fraction and measured by UV absorbance on a Nanodrop 2000c. The CDR3, cysteine through phenylalanine, is 16 amino acids long. CDR3 DNA only is kept here, 48 bases in frame from base 1. CDR1 and CDR2, per the germline V gene, are MDHEN and SYDVKM. Trimming takes 1 base off V and 4 bases off J; junction bases not matched to a gene: 8.

TCR CDR3 regions were amplified from genomic DNA by multiplex PCR using the deep immunoSEQ assay. Genomic DNA extracted from each cell subset was distributed evenly over all wells of several immunoSEQ 96-well plates, and each plate served as one replicate. For sorted subsets, roughly 200 ng of genomic DNA, equivalent to 25,000 to 30,000 T cell genomes, went into each replicate PCR. The purified libraries were quantified using a Qubit 3.0 fluorometer, sized with a Bioanalyzer 2100, and then quantified again using the KAPA Library Quantification kit. Every immunoSEQ 96-well plate was sequenced on a separate single-read 150-cycle Illumina NextSeq 550 flow cell. Per the source publication's procedure: Because the immunoSEQ output held only junctional sequences and lacked quality scores, the filtering could not match the filtering applied to full-length reads. To assign V/J genes and CDR3, sequences were annotated against IMGT germline references using PyIR, a Python wrapper for IgBLAST v1.9. Reads were removed for weak V/J assignments (E-value above 1e-6), missing CDR3, stop codons, out-of-frame junctions, or ambiguous translated residues. V3J clonotypes were defined as sequences sharing an identical inferred V gene, J gene, and CDR3 amino acid sequence. To compute the percentage overlap between repertoires, the number of shared unique clonotypes was divided by the size of the smaller repertoire. RTK rarefaction, the Chao1 estimator, and Recon v2.1 estimates of unobserved clonotypes were used to assess repertoire richness. For all TCRbeta clonotypes obtained by the gDNA method from a few donors, generation probabilities were computed with OLGA. TCRdb stores this immuneACCESS table with in-frame sequences only. Part of the clones is absent; in the studies checked, under half of the shortfall reflects unresolved V genes, and no reason is known for the rest. The D gene and trimming were derived from the DNA, and the V and J assignments and clone size from that table. Counted in this sample were just under 350,000 clones; roughly 80% of them appeared once. The top ten clones comprise under 11% of the sample.

The sequence derives from a man between 25 and 39 years old in good health. The chain is assembled from TRBV28 and TRBJ2-7, with 9 bases matching TRBD1. Sequencing used memory CD4+ T cells sorted from blood. The sample's cell subset or site, from its label and the paper: CD45RA-negative fraction. The nucleotide sequence reads as follows: TGTGCCAGCAGTTTATTGTTCATACAGGGGGCTTACGAGCAGTACTTC. The encoded protein is CASSLLFIQGAYEQYF.